Below, 32 T cell receptor beta chains from the same sample are listed, as sequenced in a study of blood T cell repertoires in COVID-19. Libraries were prepared by immunoSEQ multiplex PCR; TCRdb keeps only in-frame clonotypes and omits some of them. The repertoire holds tens of thousands of clones, around 79% seen once, with less than 20% in the top ten. The sample was peripheral blood. Source of these receptors: a woman aged 45-59 years with active or convalescent COVID-19.

The chain employs TRBV3-1 (or the pseudogene TRBV3-2) and TRBJ2-5; tentative D call: TRBD2 (5 bases). Germline V gene lookup returns CDR1 LGHDT and CDR2 YNNKEL (reference sequence). The CDR3 consists of 14 residues. Deletions cut 1 base from V and 3 bases from J, with 9 bases between. Here the CDR3 reads CASSQGWGEETQYF. The CDR3 nucleotides read TGTGCCAGCAGCCAAGGTTGGGGAGAAGAGACCCAGTACTTC.

The J gene is TRBJ1-3, the V gene TRBV2; possibly TRBD1 for D (5 bases). This CDR3 contains 13 residues. V was trimmed by 6 bases and J by 7 bases, leaving 13 bases between them. CDR1 and CDR2 (germline): SNHLY, FYNNEI. CDR3 region: CASRPDTYNTIYF. CDR3 sequence (DNA): TGTGCCAGCAGGCCGGACACTTACAACACCATATATTTT.

The table lists this clone with a few counts. V and J are TRBV29-1 and TRBJ1-1, with 10 bases matching TRBD1. The CDR3 runs 14 residues. CDR1 and CDR2 (germline): SQVTM, ANQGSEA. V shed 4 bases and J 3 bases; nucleotides not matched to a gene: 5. DNA of the CDR3: TGCAGCGTTGTCAGCGACAGGGGGCACACTGAAGCTTTCTTT. This sequence encodes CSVVSDRGHTEAFF.

CDR3 nucleotides: TGTGCCAGCAGCTCCAGCGGGATGGGGCCAGATACGCAGTATTTT. This gives the protein CASSSSGMGPDTQYF. The chain uses TRBV7-2 and TRBJ2-3, with 7 bases fitting TRBD2. Germline V gives CDR1 SGHTA, CDR2 FQGNSA. This CDR3 has 15 amino acids. The ends lost 4 bases at V and 4 bases at J; junction bases unmatched: 8.

The rearrangement uses TRBV7-2 and TRBJ2-1; unclear D gene. The CDR3 spans 14 residues. In germline, CDR1 is SGHTA, CDR2 FQGNSA. Trimming pared 1 base from V and 0 bases from J, leaving 4 bases between. CDR3 region: CASSLGLSYNEQFF. As DNA, the CDR3 is TGTGCCAGCAGCTTAGGGCTCTCCTACAATGAGCAGTTCTTC.

The rearrangement joins TRBV5-1 to TRBJ1-6; D call uncertain. Germline CDR1 reads SGHRS; CDR2 reads YFSETQ. Trimming stripped 3 bases from V and 9 bases from J, with 13 bases between. The CDR3 loop spans 14 amino acids. This chain's CDR3 is CASSSSAEGSPLHF. The CDR3 nucleotides are TGCGCCAGCAGCTCGAGCGCCGAGGGTTCACCCCTCCACTTT.

The CDR3 region is CASSSTDSANQPQHF. In DNA form, the CDR3 reads TGTGCCAGCAGTTCAACAGATTCCGCTAATCAGCCCCAGCATTTT. The chain links TRBV2 to TRBJ1-5; D call uncertain. This CDR3 has 15 residues. CDR1 is SNHLY and CDR2 is FYNNEI in the germline V gene. V was cut by 5 bases and J by 4 bases, with 15 bases left in between.

The chain couples TRBV24-1 to TRBJ2-7; TRBD1 agrees at 8 bases. V lost 7 bases to trimming and J lost 5 bases; unmatched junction nucleotides: 6. This CDR3 contains 13 residues. Germline loops: CDR1 KGHDR, CDR2 SFDVKD. As DNA, the CDR3 is TGTGCCACCAGGCCGGGGACAGGCGACGAGCAGTACTTC. Its protein product is CATRPGTGDEQYF.

The chain combines TRBV10-3 with TRBJ2-3; D may be TRBD1 (6 bases). The V end lost 6 bases, the J end lost 4 bases, and 20 bases lay between the germline ends. Germline assignment: CDR1 ENHRY and CDR2 SYGVKD. The CDR3 extends over 16 amino acids. CDR3 in DNA: TGTGCCATCAGCTCCCCTGGGCTGGGGGCCGCAGATACGCAGTATTTT. Protein: CAISSPGLGAADTQYF.

The table lists this clone with many counts. In DNA form, the CDR3 reads TGCAGCGTCGACAGAAACACCGGGGAGCTGTTTTTT. As protein: CSVDRNTGELFF. The genes are TRBV29-1 and TRBJ2-2; a weak D match, TRBD1 (5 bases). Per the germline V gene, CDR1 is SQVTM and CDR2 is ANQGSEA. The CDR3 consists of 12 residues. Trimming took off 6 bases at V and 2 bases at J, with 7 bases between the two ends.

The rearrangement joins TRBV2 to TRBJ2-7; D is possibly TRBD2 (6 bases). Germline V gene data show CDR1 as SNHLY and CDR2 as FYNNEI. The CDR3 runs 15 residues. Trimming pared 6 bases from V and 2 bases from J, leaving 17 bases between. CDR3 DNA: TGTGCCAGCAGCCTCAGACCGCCGGGGGCCTACGAGCAGTACTTC. Protein product: CASSLRPPGAYEQYF.

The rearrangement uses TRBV5-1 and TRBJ2-7; D gene ambiguous. The V and J ends lost 0 bases and 6 bases respectively, with 7 bases between them. Germline V gene sequence: CDR1 SGHRS, CDR2 YFSETQ. The CDR3 extends over 12 amino acids. The CDR3 coding sequence is TGCGCCAGCAGCTTGGACAGCCGCGAGCAGTACTTC. Protein sequence: CASSLDSREQYF.

This clone was detected ten times or more. V usage is TRBV11-2 and J usage is TRBJ1-3; a possible D gene is TRBD1 (5 bases). The CDR3 sequence is 14 residues long. The germline V gene encodes CDR1 SGHAT and CDR2 FQNNGV. Trimming left V 5 bases short and J 3 bases short, with 11 bases between. The CDR3 DNA is TGTGCCAGCAGCCAACAGGTATATGGAAACACCATATATTTT. It translates to CASSQQVYGNTIYF.

The chain employs TRBV28 and TRBJ1-3, with TRBD1 identical over 9 bases. V was pared by 5 bases and J by 0 bases, with 8 bases of the junction left unmatched. Germline loops: CDR1 MDHEN, CDR2 SYDVKM. The CDR3 consists of 17 residues. In DNA form, the CDR3 reads TGTGCCAGCAGTGCTTCGGGACAGGGATACTCTGGAAACACCATATATTTT. Encoded protein: CASSASGQGYSGNTIYF.

This sequence joins TRBV6-5 and TRBJ2-2, with TRBD2 identical over 8 bases. Germline CDR1 is MNHEY and CDR2 is SVGAGI. V lost 6 bases and J lost 7; bases outside the gene matches: 4. This CDR3 is built from 13 residues. In DNA, the CDR3 is TGTGCCAGCAGCGGGGGGGCGGGCGGGGAGCTGTTTTTT. Protein sequence: CASSGGAGGELFF.

This clone was picked up a small number of times. This chain uses TRBV27 with TRBJ2-7; D unclear. The germline V gene has CDR1 MNHEY and CDR2 SMNVEV (reference sequence). The CDR3 runs to 13 residues. V shed 3 bases and J shed 1 base, with 7 bases lying between them. In DNA form, the CDR3 reads TGTGCCAGCAGTTTCGACAAGTCCTACGAGCAGTACTTC. This codes for CASSFDKSYEQYF.

V usage is TRBV11-2 and J usage is TRBJ2-7; D not resolved. Per the germline V gene, CDR1 is SGHAT and CDR2 is FQNNGV. The ends were cut back, 3 bases at V and 0 bases at J, with 6 bases in the middle. The CDR3 spans 13 residues. CDR3 sequence: CASSLGSSYEQYF. The DNA of the CDR3 is TGTGCCAGCAGCTTGGGCTCCTCCTACGAGCAGTACTTC.

The chain joins TRBV27 to TRBJ1-4, with 8 nucleotides matching TRBD1. The V segment lost 9 bases and the J segment 7 bases; nucleotides outside the gene matches: 4. Germline V gives CDR1 MNHEY, CDR2 SMNVEV (reference sequence). CDR3 size: 12 residues. The CDR3 reads CASRTGPEKLFF. CDR3 bases: TGTGCCAGTAGGACAGGGCCTGAAAAACTGTTTTTT.

The rearrangement uses TRBV18 and TRBJ2-1, with D perhaps TRBD1 (6 bases). With 6 bases removed from V and 2 bases from J, the gap between germline ends came to 14 bases. The CDR3 is 15 amino acids. The germline V gene has CDR1 KGHSH and CDR2 LQKENI. CDR3 region: CASSRGTSPYNEQFF. CDR3 DNA: TGTGCCAGCTCCAGGGGCACTAGTCCCTACAATGAGCAGTTCTTC.

The gene calls are TRBV19 and TRBJ2-1; D perhaps matches TRBD2 (6 bases). V gave up 5 bases and J gave up 6 bases, with 11 bases separating them. The CDR3 covers 13 residues. Germline CDR1 is LNHDA and CDR2 is SQIVND (reference sequence). CDR3 in amino acids: CASSVMGLNEQFF. In DNA form, the CDR3 reads TGTGCCAGTAGTGTGATGGGACTCAATGAGCAGTTCTTC.

The V and J genes are TRBV24-1 and TRBJ2-2; 7 positions match TRBD1. This CDR3 has 15 amino acids. CDR1 KGHDR and CDR2 SFDVKD come from the germline V gene. J was trimmed by 7 bases and V by 5 bases; bases with no gene match: 9. The CDR3 loop is CATSGNRGWSGELFF. The CDR3 coding sequence is TGTGCCACCAGTGGTAACAGGGGATGGAGCGGGGAGCTGTTTTTT.

The rearrangement joins TRBV5-4 to TRBJ1-1; 7 positions match TRBD1. Looked up from germline, CDR1 is SGHNT and CDR2 is YYREEE (reference sequence). This CDR3 spans 15 amino acids. After removal of 6 bases from V and 3 bases from J, the junction contained 11 bases not matched to a gene. CDR3 DNA: TGTGCCAGCAACTCGGAGACAGGGACATACACTGAAGCTTTCTTT. Residues: CASNSETGTYTEAFF.

This clone was recorded once. The chain combines TRBV5-1 with TRBJ2-5, with unresolved D. This CDR3 comprises 14 residues. Germline assignment: CDR1 SGHRS and CDR2 YFSETQ. The ends were cut back, 4 bases at V and 2 bases at J, with 12 bases in the middle. The CDR3 coding sequence is TGCGCCAGCAGCCCGACTGGCTCTCAAGAGACCCAGTACTTC. This sequence encodes CASSPTGSQETQYF.

The chain recombines TRBV6-5 with TRBJ2-7; D not certain. This CDR3 is 14 amino acids long. CDR1 is MNHEY and CDR2 is SVGAGI in the germline V gene. V was cut by 3 bases and J by 2 bases, with 11 bases left in between. The CDR3 coding sequence is TGTGCCAGCAGTTATACTCCCGATACCTACGAGCAGTACTTC. Translated: CASSYTPDTYEQYF.

The rearrangement links TRBV28 to TRBJ2-1; TRBD2 matches 11 bases. This CDR3 spans 16 amino acids. The trim removed 4 bases at V and 8 bases at J, leaving 10 bases unmatched. Germline loops: CDR1 MDHEN, CDR2 SYDVKM. CDR3 in amino acids: CASSSLRSGRGDEQFF. CDR3 coding DNA: TGTGCCAGCAGTTCCCTCCGTAGCGGGAGGGGGGATGAGCAGTTCTTC.

This CDR3 reads CASSSRLAGVGALNEQFF. The CDR3 nucleotides are TGTGCCAGCAGCAGCCGACTAGCGGGAGTCGGCGCCCTCAATGAGCAGTTCTTC. The rearrangement links TRBV21-1 to TRBJ2-1; the table calls TRBD2, which could not be checked here. TRBV21-1 is an annotated pseudogene. CDR3 size: 18 residues.

This chain links TRBV5-1 with TRBJ1-4; D unresolved. CDR1 SGHRS and CDR2 YFSETQ come from the germline V gene. The ends were cut back, 4 bases at V and 0 bases at J, with 4 bases in the middle. CDR3 length: 13 residues. The CDR3 DNA reads TGCGCCAGCAGCCGGGCAACTAATGAAAAACTGTTTTTT. Translating gives CASSRATNEKLFF.

The V call is TRBV18, the J call TRBJ1-6; the match to TRBD1 covers 10 bases. The CDR3 length is 18 residues. Germline CDR1 reads KGHSH; CDR2 reads LQKENI. After removal of 2 bases from V and 2 bases from J, the junction contained 6 bases not matched to a gene. CDR3 sequence (DNA): TGTGCCAGCTCACCATTTGAAGGACAGGGGGCCTATAATTCACCCCTCCACTTT. Translated: CASSPFEGQGAYNSPLHF.

The chain recombines TRBV19 with TRBJ1-1; D is unclear. Germline V gene sequence: CDR1 LNHDA, CDR2 SQIVND (reference sequence). The CDR3 contains 15 residues. Trimming removed 3 bases at V and 1 base at J, with 12 bases between. The CDR3 sequence is CASSMRFAQNTEAFF. The DNA of the CDR3 is TGTGCCAGTAGTATGAGGTTCGCCCAGAACACTGAAGCTTTCTTT.

This clone was recorded once. The chain carries TRBV2 and TRBJ1-2, with D uncertain. Germline lookup yields CDR1 SNHLY and CDR2 FYNNEI. V lost 3 bases, J lost 4 bases, and 18 bases lay in between. The CDR3 totals 16 residues. This chain's CDR3 is CASSDLEAGRFYGYTF. The CDR3 DNA reads TGTGCCAGCAGTGACTTGGAGGCCGGGCGTTTCTATGGCTACACCTTC.

The genes are TRBV29-1 and TRBJ2-2, with TRBD1 matching over 9 bases. Germline-derived CDR1 and CDR2 are SQVTM and ANQGSEA. V shed 6 bases and J 3 bases; nucleotides not matched to a gene: 8. This CDR3 is 15 amino acids long. DNA for the CDR3: TGCAGCGTCAATGGACAGGGGAGGGACACCGGGGAGCTGTTTTTT. Translating it yields CSVNGQGRDTGELFF.

The chain combines TRBV28 with TRBJ1-2, with D unresolved. The CDR3 is 13 amino acids. Trimming cost V 6 bases and J 6 bases, with 14 bases left between them. Germline values: CDR1 MDHEN, CDR2 SYDVKM. The CDR3 sequence is CASSESQDHGYTF. CDR3 DNA: TGTGCCAGCAGCGAAAGCCAGGATCATGGCTACACCTTC.